A single count supports the clone carrying this T cell receptor (beta chain). This entry belongs to a study of Ad26.COV2.S vaccination and SARS-CoV-2 variants. Between the trimmed V and J ends, which lost 2 bases and 11 bases, there was a span of 11 bases. Germline-derived CDR1 and CDR2 are SGDLS and YYNGEE. The CDR3 loop spans 13 amino acids. The sample's treatment: about 20 received Ad26.COV2.S at low or high dose, single or two shots; several received placebo; per-sample allocation not given. The investigators took samples on day 63 after the first vaccine or placebo injection. The repertoire was sequenced with immunoSEQ multiplex PCR; TCRdb's copy has only in-frame clones and lacks some. Among 200,000 to 300,000 clones listed, 70% to 90% were seen once.

The specimen was peripheral blood, collected in a trial of Ad26.COV2.S vaccine versus placebo. The receptor was isolated from a person between 18 and 65 years old who received the Ad26.COV2.S COVID-19 vaccine or a placebo. The rearrangement uses TRBV9 and TRBJ1-6, with no clear D. CDR3 DNA: TGTGCCAGCAGCGTGAAGGATAGGCCACCCCTCCACTTT. Residues: CASSVKDRPPLHF.